The clone carrying this TCR beta chain was recorded a few times. Its antigen is currently unknown. This record belongs to a study of T cells in Graves' hyperthyroidism and ophthalmopathy. General observations from the study: Most expanded thyroid clonotypes above 0.001 recurred in blood.

The study based diagnoses on clinical symptoms, serum thyroxine and TRAb, thyroid ultrasound and orbital computed tomography. Out of over 9 ml of fresh peripheral blood came the PBMCs. The CDR3 runs 16 residues. The V gene's germline CDR1 is ENHRY and CDR2 SYGVKD. V gave up 0 bases and J gave up 6 bases; unmatched junction bases: 8. Amplification of TCR beta CDR3 regions was performed using RNA transcripts as template. HTBI primers were employed in a first-round RT-PCR of the TCR CDR3. TCRdb analysed the multiplex PCR reads with MiXCR anew, one entry per CDR3 protein. The table lists hundreds of thousands of distinct CDR3 sequences, roughly 15% of them singletons.

This receptor was taken from a woman aged 60-75 years with Graves' ophthalmopathy. The chain links TRBV10-3 to TRBJ1-1; 9 positions match TRBD1. Material for sequencing was blood. In nucleotides, the CDR3 is TGTGCCATCAGTGAGTCGCCCCTGGACAGGGGCGCTGAAGCTTTCTTT. Translated, it gives CAISESPLDRGAEAFF.